The clone carrying this TCR beta chain was seen a handful of times. The antigen is unknown. This sample is drawn from a study of T cells after yellow fever vaccination. Whole-study results and caveats: Post-booster repertoires contained most primary-vaccination clones again (approximately 95% CD4, approximately 86% CD8). It was the secondary response that reached its peak faster, day 5 versus 15, but it was weaker.

Making TCR cDNA involved 5'RACE template switching, which added UMIs and a universal primer site. MiXCR, applied by TCRdb to the 5' RACE reads, yields one record per CDR3 protein. This sample has around 200,000 distinct CDR3 sequences, with 11% found just once. The source is a man aged 18 to 35 who received the YFV17D yellow fever vaccine. This specimen consisted of CD8+ T cells sorted from PBMCs, obtained 15 days after the yellow fever booster vaccination.

The CDR3: CASSLGVFGNQPQHF. The CDR3 DNA follows: TGTGCCAGCAGCCTTGGGGTATTCGGCAATCAGCCCCAGCATTTT. This chain connects TRBV7-2 to TRBJ1-5; D call uncertain. Germline V gene sequence: CDR1 SGHTA, CDR2 FQGNSA. V dropped 5 bases and J dropped 2 bases, with 13 bases sitting between them. This CDR3 comprises 15 residues.